This TCR beta chain comes out of a study of T-cell reconstitution after alpha-beta-depleted transplantation in children. Study-level points and caveats: Newly made T cells mostly supplied T-cell counts and diversity one year after transplant. The high TCRbeta diversity at day 60 in some patients came from surviving recipient T cells and thymic progenitors. About two months after transplant, alpha-beta T cells reportedly came from several hundred expanded graft clones.

Comments on this clonotype: The target antigen is unknown.

V lost 3 bases and J 6 bases, leaving 6 bases between the germline ends. Germline lookup yields CDR1 KGHSH and CDR2 LQKENI. The CDR3 extends over 13 amino acids. Preparing the TCRbeta library involved the use of unique molecular identifiers. One entry per CDR3 protein, called by TCRdb with MiXCR from the PCR reads. The sample comprises about 130,000 distinct CDR3 sequences, 9.7% of which are singletons, and about 25% rests with the top ten. The specimen comprised PBMCs, mostly from graft donor cells, sampled 180 days after TCRalphabeta/CD19-depleted stem cell transplant. This rearrangement joins TRBV18 to TRBJ1-6; no reliable D call. The receptor comes from a girl less than two years old who had a stem cell transplant for combined immunodeficiency, so the T cells may come from the graft donor. CDR3 in amino acids: CASSPGGNSPLHF. The CDR3 nucleotides read TGTGCCAGCTCACCTGGAGGTAATTCACCCCTCCACTTT.